These T cell receptor beta chains were read from a single sample in a study of CD8+CD57+ T cells in acquired aplastic anemia. TCRdb passed the reads through MiXCR, listing each CDR3 protein once. The table shows some 180,000 distinct CDR3 sequences, with nearly 65% occurring only once. The material sequenced was sorted CD4+, CD8+, or CD8+CD57+ T cells (not recorded which) from PBMCs. The receptors shown here come from a human donor with aplastic anemia. Each CDR3 is given with its conserved first and last residue. A D gene is named only where the DNA matches it firmly. Clone size is shown for a subset of rows, as once, few, many or a class of expanded clone.

-,TRBJ1-3,TRBV2,-,CASSVGLNSGNTIYF,TGTGCCAGCAGTGTGGGACTTAACTCTGGAAACACCATATATTTT
-,TRBJ2-5,TRBV5-4,-,CASSKGQETQYF,TGTGCCAGCAGCAAGGGACAAGAGACCCAGTACTTC
-,TRBJ2-1,TRBV7-3,-,CASSLEASGEQFF,TGTGCCAGCAGCTTAGAAGCATCGGGTGAGCAGTTCTTC
-,TRBJ2-7,TRBV29-1,TRBD2,CSVQLLAGGEQYF,TGCAGCGTCCAATTACTAGCGGGGGGCGAGCAGTACTTC
many,TRBJ2-1,TRBV7-6,-,CASSDTSTEQFF,TGTGCCAGCAGCGATACGTCGACGGAGCAGTTCTTC
-,TRBJ1-1,TRBV7-8,TRBD1,CASSLVGERQGGEKAFF,TGTGCCAGCAGCTTAGTTGGCGAGCGACAGGGGGGAGAAAAAGCTTTCTTT
many,TRBJ2-3,TRBV7-2,TRBD1,CASSLVGQGVADTQYF,TGTGCCAGCAGCTTAGTGGGACAGGGGGTCGCAGATACGCAGTATTTT
once,TRBJ2-5,TRBV7-2,-,CASSWVGGTQYF,TGTGCCAGCAGCTGGGTCGGTGGGACCCAGTACTTC
-,TRBJ2-5,TRBV2,TRBD2,CASSDTRLAGQETQYF,TGTGCCAGCAGTGACACACGACTAGCGGGGCAAGAGACCCAGTACTTC
many,TRBJ2-4,TRBV13,-,CASSGRGKEDIQYF,TGTGCCAGCAGCGGAAGGGGGAAGGAGGACATTCAGTACTTC
-,TRBJ2-7,TRBV7-9,TRBD1,CASSLAGTGEGNEQYF,TGTGCCAGCAGCTTAGCCGGGACAGGGGAAGGCAACGAGCAGTACTTC